The 8 T cell receptor beta chains below come from one sample, sequenced in a study of monozygotic twins with inflammatory bowel disease. TCRdb re-called the 5' RACE reads; every CDR3 protein appears as one record, without DNA. This sample's table reports around 410,000 distinct CDR3 sequences. The material sequenced was blood. The receptors here all came from a human donor with ulcerative colitis or Crohn's disease, or a healthy co-twin of an affected twin (not recorded which).

The CDR3 spells CAISEPASGSFGSVDTQYF. The V gene is TRBV10-3, the J gene TRBJ2-3; TCRdb returns TRBD2, unconfirmable since there is no DNA. CDR3 size: 19 residues. CDR1 is ENHRY, CDR2 SYGVKD, per germline.

The chain is built from TRBV11-1 and TRBJ1-6; TCRdb outputs TRBD1, but without DNA this stays unchecked. Germline CDR1 and CDR2: SGHAT and FQDESV (reference sequence). This CDR3 contains 18 residues. CDR3 region: CASSSYPGGSSYNSPLHF.

This sequence joins TRBV28 and TRBJ2-5. The germline gives CDR1 MDHEN, CDR2 SYDVKM. This CDR3 has 15 residues. CDR3 sequence reads: CASSPERLRRETQYF.

The CDR3 loop is CSARDQRGSEKLFF. V usage is TRBV20-1 and J usage is TRBJ1-4; the TRBD1 assignment by TCRdb is unverifiable without DNA. Germline values: CDR1 DFQATT, CDR2 SNEGSKA (reference sequence). This CDR3 is 14 amino acids long.

V usage is TRBV7-2 and J usage is TRBJ1-1; there is no DNA to check the TCRdb D call of TRBD1. This CDR3 contains 13 residues. Germline CDR1 SGHTA, CDR2 FQGNSA. CDR3 protein: CASSRGTPGEAFF.

This chain joins TRBV6-2 or TRBV6-3 and TRBJ2-7; the D gene TCRdb calls, TRBD1, cannot be checked with no DNA. Germline-derived CDR1 and CDR2 are MNHEY and SVGEGT. The CDR3 is 14 amino acids. The CDR3: CASSYQPPDYEQYF.

This rearrangement joins TRBV28 to TRBJ1-1. Germline V CDR1 and CDR2: MDHEN, SYDVKM. The CDR3 totals 15 residues. The chain's CDR3 is CASSSGGWMNTEAFF. The full variable domain, with the rest looked up from reference TRBV28 and TRBJ1-1, is DVKVTQSSRYLVKRTGEKVFLECVQDMDHENMFWYRQDPGLGLRLIYFSYDVKMKEKGDIPEGYSVSREKKERFSLILESASTNQTSMYLCASSSGGWMNTEAFFGQGTRLTVV.

The chain links TRBV6-6 to TRBJ2-7; the D gene TCRdb calls, TRBD1, cannot be checked with no DNA. Germline V gene data show CDR1 as MNHNY and CDR2 as SVGAGI (reference sequence). The CDR3 is 14 amino acids. The chain's CDR3 is CASSRTGTSYEQYF.